This is a list of T cell receptor beta chains from one sample in a study of blood T cell repertoires in COVID-19. Data came from immunoSEQ multiplex PCR; TCRdb stores just in-frame clones and leaves some out. The table lists more than 85,000 clones, around 87% of them singletons. Sequencing was done on a sample of peripheral blood. The source of these receptors is a human donor in a cohort sampled during active COVID-19. CDR3s include the opening cysteine and the closing phenylalanine or tryptophan. A D gene is named only where the DNA matches it firmly. The listing skips clone size in some rows; elsewhere it reads once, few, many or a size class.

D | J | V | size | DNA | CDR3
- | TRBJ1-2 | TRBV6-1 | - | TGTGCCAGCAGGGGGCCCTATGGCTACACCTTC | CASRGPYGYTF
- | TRBJ1-1 | TRBV4-3 | few | TGCGCCAGCAGCCAAGATCCCCGGAACACTGAAGCTTTCTTT | CASSQDPRNTEAFF
TRBD2 | TRBJ2-1 | TRBV5-1 | - | TGCGCCAGCAGCTTGCGAGCGGGGGGTCACAATGAGCAGTTCTTC | CASSLRAGGHNEQFF
- | TRBJ2-5 | TRBV7-2 | - | TGTGCCAGCAGCTTAGAAAGGGGACTTCAAGAGACCCAGTACTTC | CASSLERGLQETQYF
TRBD1 | TRBJ1-2 | TRBV7-8 | - | TGTGCCAGCAGCTTAACAGGGGACGCTGGCTACACCTTC | CASSLTGDAGYTF
- | TRBJ2-7 | TRBV4-2 | - | TGTGCCAGCAGCCAATTGAGGTCCTACGAGCAGTACTTC | CASSQLRSYEQYF
- | TRBJ1-1 | TRBV14 | - | TGTGCCAGCAGCCAGACCAGGGGTACTGAAGCTTTCTTT | CASSQTRGTEAFF
TRBD2 | TRBJ2-1 | TRBV5-1 | once | TGCGCCAGCAGACAGACTAGCGGGGGGGCCTGGAATGAGCAGTTCTTC | CASRQTSGGAWNEQFF
TRBD1 | TRBJ1-2 | TRBV10-3 | - | TGTGCCATCAGCACAGGGGGCGCGTCGAACTATGGCTACACCTTC | CAISTGGASNYGYTF
TRBD1 | TRBJ1-1 | TRBV3-1/TRBV3-2 | - | TGTGCCAGCAGCCTTCAGGGGGACACTGAAGCTTTCTTT | CASSLQGDTEAFF
- | TRBJ1-2 | TRBV10-3 | - | TGTGCCATCAGTGAAACAGGAAAGGATGGCTACACCTTC | CAISETGKDGYTF
TRBD1 | TRBJ1-2 | TRBV27 | - | TGTGCCAGCAGCACCTCTCGACAGGGTGGGGGCTACTATGGCTACACCTTC | CASSTSRQGGGYYGYTF
- | TRBJ1-2 | TRBV7-2 | - | TGTGCCAGCAGCCCAGCTTCGGGGGGGCGCTATGGCTACACCTTC | CASSPASGGRYGYTF
- | TRBJ1-2 | TRBV7-3 | - | TGTGCCAGCAGCTTCGGTGGGCCTTATGGCTACACCTTC | CASSFGGPYGYTF
TRBD1 | TRBJ1-5 | TRBV7-2 | - | TGTGCCAGCAGCTTAGTGACAGGGGAGGCTCAGCCCCAGCATTTT | CASSLVTGEAQPQHF
- | TRBJ1-6 | TRBV4-1 | few | TGCGCCAGCAGCCAAGCTGAGAGTACCTATAATTCACCCCTCCACTTT | CASSQAESTYNSPLHF
- | TRBJ1-2 | TRBV29-1 | - | TGCAGCGTTGCTCTCGGGGTTGTCGGCTATGGCTACACCTTC | CSVALGVVGYGYTF
- | TRBJ2-3 | TRBV28 | - | TGTGCCAGCAGTTTAGCAGGCACAGATACGCAGTATTTT | CASSLAGTDTQYF
- | TRBJ1-5 | TRBV10-3 | once | TGTGCCATCAACGGAGGGGGCAATCAGCCCCAGCATTTT | CAINGGGNQPQHF
TRBD1 | TRBJ1-5 | TRBV7-2 | - | TGTGCCAGCAGCTTTGGCCCCCCGAGGACAGGCCATCAGCCCCAGCATTTT | CASSFGPPRTGHQPQHF
- | TRBJ1-4 | TRBV7-9 | - | TGTGCCAGCAGCTCACAGGGAAAAGGAACTAATGAAAAACTGTTTTTT | CASSSQGKGTNEKLFF
TRBD1 | TRBJ2-5 | TRBV6-5 | - | TGTGCCAGCAGTAGCCCGGGACAGGGAGGAGAGACCCAGTACTTC | CASSSPGQGGETQYF
TRBD1 | TRBJ1-1 | TRBV30 | - | TGTGCCTGGAGAAACAGGGGCTACACTGAAGCTTTCTTT | CAWRNRGYTEAFF
- | TRBJ2-5 | TRBV7-2 | - | TGTGCCAGCAGCTTAGTTAGTTCGGAGACCCAGTACTTC | CASSLVSSETQYF
TRBD1 | TRBJ1-5 | TRBV6-5 | - | TGTGCCAGCACTCAGGGGGCTTATAGCAATCAGCCCCAGCATTTT | CASTQGAYSNQPQHF
- | TRBJ2-5 | TRBV4-2 | - | TGTGCCAGCAGCCAAGAAGTAGGACTAAGCGCGGAGACCCAGTACTTC | CASSQEVGLSAETQYF
- | TRBJ1-1 | TRBV9 | - | TGTGCCAGCACCCCAGGTTTAGTAGTACAGGAGGGAGAAGCTTTCTTT | CASTPGLVVQEGEAFF
- | TRBJ2-3 | TRBV7-2 | - | TGTGCCAGCAGCACATACACAGATACGCAGTATTTT | CASSTYTDTQYF
- | TRBJ2-1 | TRBV10-3 | - | TGTGCCGCCACGGGCTCAGAGGGAATCTACAATGAGCAGTTCTTC | CAATGSEGIYNEQFF
- | TRBJ1-2 | TRBV29-1 | - | TGCAGCGTTGACGGTGCCACCTATGGCTACACCTTC | CSVDGATYGYTF
- | TRBJ1-4 | TRBV30 | - | TGTGCCTGGGCCACAGGGAGAGAAAAACTGTTTTTT | CAWATGREKLFF
TRBD1 | TRBJ1-4 | TRBV4-1 | - | TGCGCCAGCAGCCATCCCGGGACAGGGTCTGAAAAACTGTTTTTT | CASSHPGTGSEKLFF
- | TRBJ1-5 | TRBV7-9 | - | TGTGCCAGCAGCAAAGTGGGGGCCTCCCAGCCCCAGCATTTT | CASSKVGASQPQHF
TRBD1 | TRBJ1-2 | TRBV7-9 | few | TGTGCCAGCAGCTTACTGGGGACAGGACAGAACTATGGCTACACCTTC | CASSLLGTGQNYGYTF
TRBD2 | TRBJ2-3 | TRBV11-3 | - | TGTGCCAGCAGCCCCGGACTAGCGGGGGGCACAGATACGCAGTATTTT | CASSPGLAGGTDTQYF
TRBD1 | TRBJ1-1 | TRBV5-5 | - | TGTGCCAGCAGCGGACACAGGGGGCAGGGGAACACTGAAGCTTTCTTT | CASSGHRGQGNTEAFF
TRBD1 | TRBJ1-2 | TRBV27 | - | TGTGCCAGCAGTGTTTCGGGACAGGGACGGTTTGAAGGCTACACCTTC | CASSVSGQGRFEGYTF
- | TRBJ1-1 | TRBV23-1 | - | TGCGCCAGCAGTCAATCTATGCAACCTCTCCGGGGGAACACTGAAGCTTTCTTT | CASSQSMQPLRGNTEAFF
TRBD2 | TRBJ2-3 | TRBV4-2 | - | TGTGCCAGCAGCCAGCAGGCGGGGGGTGGCACAGATACGCAGTATTTT | CASSQQAGGGTDTQYF
- | TRBJ2-2 | TRBV19 | once | TGTGCCAGTAGTGGACAAAGGGGCGGGGAGCTGTTTTTT | CASSGQRGGELFF
TRBD1 | TRBJ1-2 | TRBV5-6 | once | TGTGCCAGCAGCTTGGAGGACAGGGTGGGCTATGGCTACACCTTC | CASSLEDRVGYGYTF